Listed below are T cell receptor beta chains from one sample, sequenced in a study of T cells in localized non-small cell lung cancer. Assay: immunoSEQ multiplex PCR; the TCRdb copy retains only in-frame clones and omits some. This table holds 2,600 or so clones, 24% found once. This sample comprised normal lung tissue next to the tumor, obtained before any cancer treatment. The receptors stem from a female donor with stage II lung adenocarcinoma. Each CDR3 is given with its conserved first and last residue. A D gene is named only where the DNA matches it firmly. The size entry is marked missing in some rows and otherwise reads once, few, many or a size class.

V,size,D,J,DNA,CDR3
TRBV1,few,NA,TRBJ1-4,TGCGCCAGCAGCCAAGAAGTCGGTGGCTACGCAACTAATGAAAAACTGTTTTTT,CASSQEVGGYATNEKLFF
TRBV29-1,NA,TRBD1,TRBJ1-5,TGCAGTGCCGGGACAGGGGGCGGTCAGCCCCAGCATTTT,CSAGTGGGQPQHF
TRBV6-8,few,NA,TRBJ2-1,TGTGCCAGCAGTGACGTGCTAGCTGGGTATGAGCAGTTCTTC,CASSDVLAGYEQFF
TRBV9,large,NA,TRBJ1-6,TGTGCCAGCAGCGTAGATCAGTATAATTCACCCCTCCACTTT,CASSVDQYNSPLHF
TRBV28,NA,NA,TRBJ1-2,TGTGCCAGCAGTTTGGTGGGAGCCACTAACTATGGCTACACCTTC,CASSLVGATNYGYTF
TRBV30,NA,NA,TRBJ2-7,TGTGCCTGGAGTAATCCTTACGAGCAGTACTTC,CAWSNPYEQYF
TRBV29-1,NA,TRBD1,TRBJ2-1,TGCAGCGTTGAACGAAGGGACAGGGGCTACAATGAGCAGTTCTTC,CSVERRDRGYNEQFF
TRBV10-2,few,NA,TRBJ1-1,TGCGCCAGCAGCAGGAAAGACACTGAAGCTTTCTTT,CASSRKDTEAFF
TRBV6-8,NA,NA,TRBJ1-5,TGTGCCAGCAGTTACGACGGCAGGGAGGATCAGCCCCAGCATTTT,CASSYDGREDQPQHF
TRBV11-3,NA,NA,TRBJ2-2,TGTGCCAGCAGCTTAAAGGGGCTTAACACCGGGGAGCTGTTTTTT,CASSLKGLNTGELFF
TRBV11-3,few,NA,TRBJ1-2,TGTGCCAGCAGCTTAGTGTTTTTGTCAGAACATGGCTACACCTTC,CASSLVFLSEHGYTF
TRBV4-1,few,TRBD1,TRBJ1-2,TGCGCCAGCAGCCCAAGGGACAGGGGGAGCGGCTACACCTTC,CASSPRDRGSGYTF
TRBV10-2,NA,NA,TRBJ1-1,TGCGCCAGCAGGCTTGAGGGTGTTACTGAAGCTTTCTTT,CASRLEGVTEAFF
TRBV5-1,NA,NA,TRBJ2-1,TGCGCCAGCAGCTTGGAGCCAGGGGATAGAGGTAATGAGCAGTTCTTC,CASSLEPGDRGNEQFF
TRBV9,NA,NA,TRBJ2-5,TGTGCCAGCAGCATCGGAGGAGAAGAGACCCAGTACTTC,CASSIGGEETQYF
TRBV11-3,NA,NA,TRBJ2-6,TGTGCCAGCAGCTTCTTCCGAACAGGGTCTGGGGCCAACGTCCTGACTTTC,CASSFFRTGSGANVLTF
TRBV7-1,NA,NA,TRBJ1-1,TGTGCCAGCAGCTTACAGAAGAACACTGAAGCTTTCTTT,CASSLQKNTEAFF
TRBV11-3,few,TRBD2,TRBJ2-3,TGTGCCAGCAGCGCGCCTAGCGGAAGGACAGATACGCAGTATTTT,CASSAPSGRTDTQYF
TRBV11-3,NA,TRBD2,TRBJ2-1,TGTGCCAGCAGCCCAAGTGGGGGAGGGGTATACAATGAGCAGTTCTTC,CASSPSGGGVYNEQFF
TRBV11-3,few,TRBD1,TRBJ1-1,TGTGCCAGCAGGCCACAGGGGATCGCGAACACTGAAGCTTTCTTT,CASRPQGIANTEAFF
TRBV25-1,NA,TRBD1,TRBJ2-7,TGTGCCAGCAGTGGTGGAGGGACAGGGTACGGCGAGCAGTACTTC,CASSGGGTGYGEQYF
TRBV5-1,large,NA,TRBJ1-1,TGCGCCAGCAGCCTAACCCCGGGGAACACTGAAGCTTTCTTT,CASSLTPGNTEAFF
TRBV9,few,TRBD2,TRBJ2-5,TGTGCCAGCAGACTAGCGATGTTAGAGACCCAGTACTTC,CASRLAMLETQYF